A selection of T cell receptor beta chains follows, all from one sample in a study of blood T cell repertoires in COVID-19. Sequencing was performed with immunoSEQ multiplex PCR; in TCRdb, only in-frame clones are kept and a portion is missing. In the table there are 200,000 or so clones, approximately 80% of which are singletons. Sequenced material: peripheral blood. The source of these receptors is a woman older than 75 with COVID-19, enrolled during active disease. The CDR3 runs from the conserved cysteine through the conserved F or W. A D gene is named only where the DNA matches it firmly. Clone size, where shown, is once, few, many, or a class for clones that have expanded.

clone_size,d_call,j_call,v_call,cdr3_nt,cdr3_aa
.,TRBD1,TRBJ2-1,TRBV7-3,TGTGCCAGCAGCTCGGGACAGGACAATGAGCAGTTCTTC,CASSSGQDNEQFF
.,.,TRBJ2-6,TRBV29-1,TGCAGCGTTGAGGGGGCCGTGGCCAACGTCCTGACTTTC,CSVEGAVANVLTF
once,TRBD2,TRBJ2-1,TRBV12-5,TGTGCTAGTGGTTTGCGGGGGGGGCTCGGCAATGAGCAGTTCTTC,CASGLRGGLGNEQFF
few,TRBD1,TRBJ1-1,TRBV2,TGTGCCAGCAGTGACGAGGGGGCTGACACTGAAGCTTTCTTT,CASSDEGADTEAFF
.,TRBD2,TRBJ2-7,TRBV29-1,TGCAGCGTTGGACTAGCGGGGGCCGCCTACGAGCAGTACTTC,CSVGLAGAAYEQYF
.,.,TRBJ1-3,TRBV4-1,TGCGCCAGCAGCCCAAATCAGGGGAGCTCTGGAAACACCATATATTTT,CASSPNQGSSGNTIYF
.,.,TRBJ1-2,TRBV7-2,TGTGCCAGCTCCTGGGGCGGGGGTGGCTATGGCTACACCTTC,CASSWGGGGYGYTF
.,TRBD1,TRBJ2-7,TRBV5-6,TGTGCCAGCAGCCCAGGACAGGGGGCGAACGAGCAGTACTTC,CASSPGQGANEQYF
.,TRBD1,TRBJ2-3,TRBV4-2,TGTGCCAGCAGCCAACAACGGACAGGGTATACGCAGTATTTT,CASSQQRTGYTQYF
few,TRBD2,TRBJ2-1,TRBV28,TGTGCCAGCAGTTTATGGGGGGGGAGTGAGCAGTTCTTC,CASSLWGGSEQFF